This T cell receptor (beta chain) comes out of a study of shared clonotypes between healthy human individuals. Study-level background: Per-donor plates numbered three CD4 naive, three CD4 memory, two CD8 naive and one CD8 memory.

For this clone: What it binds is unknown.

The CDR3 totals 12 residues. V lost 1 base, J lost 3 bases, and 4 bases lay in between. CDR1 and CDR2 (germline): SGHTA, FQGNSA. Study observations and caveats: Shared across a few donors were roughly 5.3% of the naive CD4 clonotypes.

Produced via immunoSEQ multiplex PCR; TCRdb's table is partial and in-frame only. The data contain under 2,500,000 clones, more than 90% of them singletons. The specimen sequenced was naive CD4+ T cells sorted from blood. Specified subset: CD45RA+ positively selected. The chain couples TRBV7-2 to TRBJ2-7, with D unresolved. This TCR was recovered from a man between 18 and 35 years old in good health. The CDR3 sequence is CASSLVNYEQYF. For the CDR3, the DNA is TGTGCCAGCAGCTTAGTGAACTACGAGCAGTACTTC.